The clone carrying this TCR beta chain occurred a few times. Its antigen is unknown. CD4+ T cells from unexposed donors were obtained before the COVID-19 pandemic (2011-2018). CD4+ T cells were isolated from the cells after 10 days of culture. Unexposed-donor CD4+ T cells were probed with SARS-CoV-2 S/N and four cold-coronavirus spikes, cells permitting. This entry comes from a study of CD4 T cells in relation to SARS-CoV-2 and coronaviruses. Study details: ViraFEST: roughly 9-day antigen culture of PBMCs, then TCR beta CDR3 sequencing. The negative reference was HIV-1 Nef peptide pool or peptide-free culture.

The study's findings and limits: Samples before the pandemic and after infection were not matched within any donor.

TCRdb's copy holds only in-frame clones and misses some; the assay was immunoSEQ multiplex PCR. The top ten clones hold 10% of a sample with about 26,000 clones, roughly four fifths of them seen once. Germline V gene data show CDR1 as LNHDA and CDR2 as SQIVND (reference sequence). The CDR3 runs 16 residues. The trim removed 4 bases at V and 5 bases at J, leaving 12 bases unmatched. The sequenced sample consisted of CD4+ T cells from PBMCs, cultured in vitro. The chain is built from TRBV19 and TRBJ2-7, with 9 bases matching TRBD2. The sequence derives from a human donor in good health. The CDR3 bases are TGTGCCAGTAGTAAAGTTAGCGGGAGTTCGGGTAACGAGCAGTACTTC. Translation: CASSKVSGSSGNEQYF.